These 27 T cell receptor beta chains originate from one sample sequenced in a study. TCRdb passed the RT-PCR reads through MiXCR, listing each CDR3 protein once. The top ten clones hold roughly 3.9% of a sample with more than 550,000 distinct CDR3 sequences, around 14% of them seen once. The specimen was memory CD4+ T cells from blood. Every receptor here comes from a female donor in good health, serving as a healthy control.

This clonotype was seen more than once but under ten times. A much more abundant neighbour one base away suggests this may be a read error. The genes are TRBV29-1 and TRBJ2-2, with D maybe TRBD2 (6 bases). Looked up from germline, CDR1 is SQVTM and CDR2 is ANQGSEA. The V gene lost 6 bases and the J gene lost 7 bases, with 9 bases spanning the gap. The CDR3 extends over 11 amino acids. CDR3 DNA sequence: TGCAGCGTCCCGGGGGACGGGGAGCTGTTTTTT. As protein: CSVPGDGELFF.

This clonotype was counted at least ten times. The rearrangement uses TRBV6-5 and TRBJ2-3; tentative D call: TRBD1 (5 bases). The V end was cut by 5 bases, the J end by 6 bases, with 15 bases between. This CDR3 is 14 amino acids long. Germline V gives CDR1 MNHEY, CDR2 SVGAGI. As DNA, the CDR3 is TGTGCCAGCAGTCTCGAAAGGGGTGGCGATACGCAGTATTTT. It yields the protein CASSLERGGDTQYF.

This clonotype showed up just a few times. The chain combines TRBV29-1 with TRBJ1-4, with D possibly matching TRBD1 (5 bases). This CDR3 has 12 residues. Looked up from germline, CDR1 is SQVTM and CDR2 is ANQGSEA. V lost 4 bases and J 8 bases, leaving 11 bases between the germline ends. Here the CDR3 reads CSVASRGEKLFF. CDR3 nucleotide sequence: TGCAGCGTTGCGTCACGGGGGGAAAAACTGTTTTTT.

Concerning this clonotype itself: An end of the junction does not agree with germline; a read error may underlie this. The chain is built from TRBV7-6 and TRBJ2-7; weak D call: TRBD2 (5 bases). This CDR3 has 14 residues. Germline CDR1 and CDR2: SGHVS and FNYEAQ. The CDR3 reads CASSPRSGTYKQYF. CDR3 bases: TGTGCCAGCAGCCCCAGATCGGGAACCTACAAGCAGTACTTC.

The chain combines TRBV28 with TRBJ1-2; D call uncertain. CDR1 is MDHEN and CDR2 is SYDVKM in the germline V gene. This CDR3 is 15 amino acids long. V lost 7 bases and J lost 0, with 15 bases in between. CDR3 region: CASTNQAGTNYGYTF. The CDR3 DNA sequence: TGTGCCAGCACGAACCAGGCAGGAACTAACTATGGCTACACCTTC.

The rearrangement joins TRBV4-3 to TRBJ2-3; D remains unclear. The CDR3 contains 16 residues. V shed 1 base and J shed 2 bases, with 13 bases lying between them. In germline, CDR1 is LGHNA, CDR2 YSLEER. The CDR3: CASSQVLGSLTDTQYF. As DNA, the CDR3 is TGCGCCAGCAGCCAAGTACTCGGCTCCCTCACAGATACGCAGTATTTT.

V is TRBV2 and J is TRBJ2-3, with 9 bases aligning to TRBD1. Germline V gene sequence: CDR1 SNHLY, CDR2 FYNNEI. Losses at the gene ends were 6 bases for V and 6 bases for J; bases not matched to a gene: 4. The CDR3 extends over 13 amino acids. DNA for the CDR3: TGTGCCAGCAGAGCTGGACAGGGGGATACGCAGTATTTT. It is translated as CASRAGQGDTQYF. The full variable domain, its missing parts supplied by reference TRBV2 and TRBJ2-3, is EPEVTQTPSHQVTQMGQEVILRCVPISNHLYFYWYRQILGQKVEFLVSFYNNEISEKSEIFDDQFSVERPDGSNFTLKIRSTKLEDSAMYFCASRAGQGDTQYFGPGTRLTVL.

This clonotype was detected a few times. This chain links TRBV4-3 with TRBJ2-5, with 9 positions matching TRBD1. V shed 2 bases, J shed 1 base, and the junction held 8 bases outside the gene matches. The CDR3 is 17 amino acids. Germline CDR1 and CDR2: LGHNA and YSLEER. The CDR3 protein is CASSQNPPTGGQETQYF. CDR3 nucleotides: TGCGCCAGCAGCCAAAACCCACCGACAGGGGGCCAAGAGACCCAGTACTTC.

This clonotype was recorded a few times. The V and J genes are TRBV5-1 and TRBJ1-4; a weak D match, TRBD1 (6 bases). CDR1 is SGHRS and CDR2 is YFSETQ in the germline V gene. Trimming pared 4 bases from V and 7 bases from J, leaving 17 bases between. The CDR3 is 15 amino acids. The CDR3 protein is CASSGRDEGGEKLFF. CDR3 in DNA: TGCGCCAGCAGCGGCCGGGACGAAGGGGGTGAAAAACTGTTTTTT. The variable domain in full, completed from reference TRBV5-1 and TRBJ1-4, reads KAGVTQTPRYLIKTRGQQVTLSCSPISGHRSVSWYQQTPGQGLQFLFEYFSETQRNKGNFPGRFSGRQFSNSRSEMNVSTLELGDSALYLCASSGRDEGGEKLFFGSGTQLSVL.

The chain couples TRBV5-1 to TRBJ1-1; a weak D match, TRBD1 (6 bases). CDR1 is SGHRS, CDR2 YFSETQ, per germline. The CDR3 spans 15 residues. V shed 4 bases and J shed 4 bases, with 17 bases lying between them. The CDR3 spells CASSTGHRGSTEAFF. As DNA, the CDR3 is TGCGCCAGCAGCACGGGACATAGGGGTAGCACTGAAGCTTTCTTT. The variable domain in full, with the rest retrieved from reference TRBV5-1 and TRBJ1-1, is KAGVTQTPRYLIKTRGQQVTLSCSPISGHRSVSWYQQTPGQGLQFLFEYFSETQRNKGNFPGRFSGRQFSNSRSEMNVSTLELGDSALYLCASSTGHRGSTEAFFGQGTRLTVV.

Ten or more counts support this clonotype. V is TRBV27 and J is TRBJ1-5; TRBD1 agrees at 9 bases. V lost 2 bases, J lost 3 bases, and 2 bases stayed unmatched. The CDR3 is 15 amino acids. Germline CDR1 reads MNHEY; CDR2 reads SMNVEV (reference sequence). The CDR3 nucleotides are TGTGCCAGCAGTTTAAACAGGGGGCCCAATCAGCCCCAGCATTTT. It encodes CASSLNRGPNQPQHF.

This clonotype occurred a few times. The rearrangement uses TRBV7-2 and TRBJ2-7; D remains unclear. The CDR3 sequence is 15 residues long. Germline V gene lookup returns CDR1 SGHTA and CDR2 FQGNSA. Deletions cut 2 bases from V and 6 bases from J, with 17 bases between. This CDR3 is CASSLSYQDGGEQYF. CDR3 coding DNA: TGTGCCAGCAGCTTAAGTTATCAGGACGGCGGCGAGCAGTACTTC.

The chain carries TRBV18 and TRBJ2-1; TRBD2 aligns across 7 bases. Germline-derived CDR1 and CDR2 are KGHSH and LQKENI. After removal of 3 bases from V and 7 bases from J, the junction contained 18 bases not matched to a gene. This CDR3 comprises 18 residues. The CDR3 sequence is CASSPPFWRENSGNEQFF. CDR3 bases: TGTGCCAGCTCACCCCCATTCTGGCGGGAGAATTCGGGGAATGAGCAGTTCTTC.

This clonotype occurred a few times. The chain links TRBV28 to TRBJ1-2; D might be TRBD1 (6 bases). CDR3 length equals 14 residues. Trimming took 1 base from V and 8 from J, leaving 14 bases between them. Germline V CDR1 and CDR2: MDHEN, SYDVKM. The CDR3 reads CASSLSAGAGGYTF. DNA for the CDR3: TGTGCCAGCAGTTTATCTGCGGGGGCCGGGGGCTACACCTTC.

The V call is TRBV11-2, the J call TRBJ1-1, with a tentative D call TRBD1 (5 bases). Deletions cut 5 bases from V and 5 bases from J, with 15 bases between. Looked up from germline, CDR1 is SGHAT and CDR2 is FQNNGV. CDR3 length equals 14 residues. CDR3: CASSRGQLETEAFF. For the CDR3, the DNA is TGTGCCAGCAGCAGAGGACAACTAGAGACTGAAGCTTTCTTT.

This rearrangement joins TRBV2 to TRBJ2-3, with 7 bases matching TRBD2. The CDR3 contains 14 residues. J lost 3 bases, V lost 7 bases, and 7 bases had no gene match. CDR1 is SNHLY, CDR2 FYNNEI, per germline. CDR3 nucleotides: TGTGCCAGCATAGGCGGGGGTTTTACAGATACGCAGTATTTT. Protein: CASIGGGFTDTQYF.

The gene calls are TRBV4-2 and TRBJ2-2; D may be TRBD1 or TRBD2 (5 bases each). There are 15 residues in the CDR3. The V gene's germline CDR1 is LGHNA and CDR2 YNFKEQ. V lost 0 bases and J 5 bases, leaving 10 bases between the germline ends. The CDR3 loop reads CASSQDGTWTGELFF. The CDR3 DNA reads as TGTGCCAGCAGCCAAGATGGGACGTGGACCGGGGAGCTGTTTTTT.

There are a few counts of this clonotype. The chain combines TRBV28 with TRBJ2-5, with D maybe TRBD2 (7 bases). V was cut by 5 bases and J by 4 bases, with 14 bases left in between. The CDR3 is 14 residues long. Germline V gene data show CDR1 as MDHEN and CDR2 as SYDVKM. The CDR3 region is CASSEGGGTETQYF. Written as DNA, the CDR3 is TGTGCCAGCAGTGAAGGGGGGGGCACAGAGACCCAGTACTTC.

This clonotype showed up just a few times. V is TRBV5-6 and J is TRBJ2-7, with 7 bases fitting TRBD2. Germline CDR1 is SGHDT and CDR2 is YYEEEE. The CDR3 is 14 amino acids. The trim removed 2 bases at V and 5 bases at J, leaving 7 bases unmatched. This CDR3 is CASSLKPGGNEQYF. The DNA for the CDR3 is TGTGCCAGCAGCTTAAAACCCGGGGGGAACGAGCAGTACTTC.

This chain's CDR3 is CASSYDPQSTDTQYF. In DNA form, the CDR3 reads TGTGCCAGCAGTTACGATCCACAGAGCACAGATACGCAGTATTTT. The rearrangement joins TRBV6-5 to TRBJ2-3; D not resolved. V was pared by 2 bases and J by 0 bases, with 9 bases between. CDR1 and CDR2 from the germline V gene are MNHEY and SVGAGI. There are 15 residues in the CDR3.

This chain joins TRBV30 and TRBJ1-2, with a tentative D call TRBD1 (5 bases). V lost 1 base and J 7 bases, leaving 13 bases between the germline ends. This CDR3 has 13 residues. Germline V CDR1 and CDR2: GTSNPN, SVGIG (reference sequence). CDR3 coding DNA: TGTGCCTGGAGTGAGGGACTGAGGCTTGGCTACACCTTC. Its translation is CAWSEGLRLGYTF.

The rearrangement uses TRBV10-2 and TRBJ2-5; perhaps TRBD2 as D (6 bases). CDR1 and CDR2 (germline): WSHSY, SAAADI. Deletions cut 2 bases from V and 3 bases from J, with 13 bases between. CDR3 length: 15 residues. CDR3 DNA sequence: TGCGCCAGCAGTGAGGCCCAGGGAGGTAAAGAGACCCAGTACTTC. This codes for CASSEAQGGKETQYF.

The chain is built from TRBV4-2 and TRBJ2-1; D might be TRBD2 (5 bases). This CDR3 is built from 14 residues. With 2 bases removed from V and 6 bases from J, the gap between germline ends came to 11 bases. Per the germline V gene, CDR1 is LGHNA and CDR2 is YNFKEQ. The CDR3 loop is CASSQHGGVNEQFF. In DNA, the CDR3 is TGTGCCAGCAGCCAACACGGAGGTGTCAATGAGCAGTTCTTC.

In its sample, this clonotype was seen a few times. The rearrangement links TRBV28 to TRBJ2-3; 8 positions match TRBD2. Germline lookup yields CDR1 MDHEN and CDR2 SYDVKM. V lost 8 bases, J lost 8 bases, and 6 bases stayed unmatched. The CDR3 extends over 12 amino acids. The CDR3 DNA follows: TGTGCCAGCTTGCGGGGGGAGGGTACGCAGTATTTT. Its translation: CASLRGEGTQYF. The complete variable domain, with remaining parts taken from reference TRBV28 and TRBJ2-3, reads DVKVTQSSRYLVKRTGEKVFLECVQDMDHENMFWYRQDPGLGLRLIYFSYDVKMKEKGDIPEGYSVSREKKERFSLILESASTNQTSMYLCASLRGEGTQYFGPGTRLTVL.

In this sample, this clonotype turned up a few times. The genes are TRBV7-2 and TRBJ2-5; 7 bases map to TRBD2. Trimming removed 2 bases from V and 2 bases from J; junction bases left unmatched: 5. The CDR3 covers 15 residues. Germline CDR1 is SGHTA and CDR2 is FQGNSA. CDR3 DNA: TGTGCCAGCAGCTTAAGCCGGGGGGAGCAAGAGACCCAGTACTTC. This encodes CASSLSRGEQETQYF.

Turning to this clonotype: A much larger clone differs by one base, so this may be a read error. The chain carries TRBV29-1 and TRBJ2-5, with D possibly called TRBD1 or TRBD2 (5 bases each). Germline V CDR1 and CDR2: SQVTM, ANQGSEA. This CDR3 region has 12 residues. The CDR3 is CSGGTLKETQHF. The CDR3 DNA is TGCAGCGGTGGGACCCTAAAGGAGACCCAGCACTTC.

This clonotype has a handful of counts. This chain links TRBV25-1 with TRBJ1-5; TRBD1 matches 8 bases. This CDR3 comprises 16 residues. V trimming: 5 bases; J trimming: 3 bases; junction bases outside the gene matches: 9. From germline, CDR1 is MGHDK and CDR2 SYGVNS. CDR3 bases: TGTGCCAGCAGTTCTACACAGGGGGTCGACAATCAGCCCCAGCATTTT. It encodes CASSSTQGVDNQPQHF.